This T cell receptor (beta chain) was documented in a study of CD4 T cells in relation to SARS-CoV-2 and coronaviruses. The wider study: Median patient age was roughly 35 years, spanning 21 to 72 years. Crossreactive spike epitopes shared across donors were mapped to their HLA restriction.

Trimming removed 5 bases at V and 7 bases at J, with 9 bases between. The germline CDR1 and CDR2 sequences are SGHTA and FQGNSA. The CDR3 length is 12 residues. A remark on this clone: Its cognate antigen is unknown.

Naive or memory CD4+ cells were cultured 1:1 with T cell-depleted PBMCs plus CEF. Generated by immunoSEQ multiplex PCR, the TCRdb table keeps only in-frame clones and is missing some. This sample has tens of thousands of clones; over 65% occur once, and the top ten carry over 2.5%. The sample comprised memory CD4+ T cells from PBMCs, cultured in vitro. The sequence derives from an adult with COVID-19. This chain joins TRBV7-2 and TRBJ2-1, with a possible D match to TRBD2 (5 bases). The CDR3: CASSIRGNEQFF. The CDR3 nucleotides read TGTGCCAGCAGCATTAGAGGGAATGAGCAGTTCTTC.